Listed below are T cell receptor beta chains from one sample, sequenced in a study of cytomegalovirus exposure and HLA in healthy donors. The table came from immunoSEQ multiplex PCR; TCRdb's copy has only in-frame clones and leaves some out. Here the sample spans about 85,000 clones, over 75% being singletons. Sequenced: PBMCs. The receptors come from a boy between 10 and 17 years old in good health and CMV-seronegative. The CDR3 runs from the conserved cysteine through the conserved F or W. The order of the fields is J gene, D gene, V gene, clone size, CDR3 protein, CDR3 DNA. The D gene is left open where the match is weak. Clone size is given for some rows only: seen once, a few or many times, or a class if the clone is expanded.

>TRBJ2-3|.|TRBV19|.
CAAARANTDTQYF
TGTGCCGCCGCAAGAGCGAACACAGATACGCAGTATTTT
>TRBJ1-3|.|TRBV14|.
CASSQHHGQPGNTIYF
TGTGCCAGCAGCCAGCACCATGGACAACCTGGAAACACCATATATTTT
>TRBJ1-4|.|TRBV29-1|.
CSALGVFATNEKLFF
TGCAGCGCCTTAGGAGTGTTCGCAACTAATGAAAAACTGTTTTTT
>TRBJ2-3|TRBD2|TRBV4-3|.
CASSQVIAGGPSNTQYF
TGCGCCAGCAGCCAAGTAATAGCGGGAGGGCCGTCGAATACGCAGTATTTT
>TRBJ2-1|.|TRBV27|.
CASSPTGNEQFF
TGTGCCAGCAGCCCAACAGGCAATGAGCAGTTCTTC
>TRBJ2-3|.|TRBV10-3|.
CAISERKGWGLGDLDTQYF
TGTGCCATCAGTGAGAGGAAGGGGTGGGGATTAGGGGATTTGGATACGCAGTATTTT
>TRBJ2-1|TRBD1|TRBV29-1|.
CSLWTGLYNEQFF
TGCAGCCTTTGGACAGGGCTATACAATGAGCAGTTCTTC
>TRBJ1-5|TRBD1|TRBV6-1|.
CASSEEDRGRVQPQHF
TGTGCCAGCAGTGAAGAGGACAGGGGGCGCGTTCAGCCCCAGCATTTT
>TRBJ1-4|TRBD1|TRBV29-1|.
CSVGRDRGPEKLFF
TGCAGCGTTGGCCGGGACAGGGGGCCTGAAAAACTGTTTTTT
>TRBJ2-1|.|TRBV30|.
CASDNPGETYNEQFF
TGTGCCTCTGACAACCCGGGGGAGACCTACAATGAGCAGTTCTTC
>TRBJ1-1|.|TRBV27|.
CASSLSMNTEAFF
TGTGCCAGCAGTTTATCCATGAACACTGAAGCTTTCTTT
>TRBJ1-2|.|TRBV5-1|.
CASRQANYGYTF
TGCGCCAGCAGACAAGCTAACTATGGCTACACCTTC
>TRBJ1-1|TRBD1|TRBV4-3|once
CASSQGTGVDTEAFF
TGCGCCAGCAGCCAGGGAACAGGGGTAGACACTGAAGCTTTCTTT
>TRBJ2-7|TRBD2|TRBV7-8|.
CASSLYLAELSYEQYF
TGTGCCAGCAGCTTATACCTAGCGGAGCTCTCCTACGAGCAGTACTTC
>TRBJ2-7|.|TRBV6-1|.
CASSSTDRLSYEQYF
TGTGCCAGCAGTTCAACCGACAGGTTATCCTACGAGCAGTACTTC
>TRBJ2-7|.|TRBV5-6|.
CASSLLDSQNEQYF
TGTGCCAGCAGCTTGTTGGACAGTCAGAACGAGCAGTACTTC
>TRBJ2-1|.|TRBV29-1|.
CSVEGGSLYDEQFF
TGCAGCGTTGAAGGCGGTTCGCTCTACGATGAGCAGTTCTTC
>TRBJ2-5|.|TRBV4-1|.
CASSRAALAWETQYF
TGCGCCAGCAGCCGGGCAGCCCTAGCATGGGAGACCCAGTACTTC
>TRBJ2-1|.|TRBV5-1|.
CASSLARMVANGGQFF
TGCGCCAGCAGCTTGGCCCGAATGGTTGCCAACGGGGGGCAGTTCTTC
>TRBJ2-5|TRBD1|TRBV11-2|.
CASSSAPVNRGLETQYF
TGTGCCAGCAGCTCAGCCCCCGTCAACAGGGGGCTAGAGACCCAGTACTTC
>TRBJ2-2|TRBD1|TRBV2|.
CASISDRRLGTGELFF
TGTGCCAGCATCTCGGACAGGAGGCTGGGCACCGGGGAGCTGTTTTTT
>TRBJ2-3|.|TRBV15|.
CATSHLRDTQYF
TGTGCCACCAGCCACCTTCGGGATACGCAGTATTTT
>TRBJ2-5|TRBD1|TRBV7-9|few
CASSLGTGFQETQYF
TGTGCCAGCAGCTTAGGGACAGGTTTCCAAGAGACCCAGTACTTC
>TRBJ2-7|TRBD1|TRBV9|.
CASSASGQGAYEQYF
TGTGCCAGCAGCGCCTCGGGACAGGGGGCGTACGAGCAGTACTTC
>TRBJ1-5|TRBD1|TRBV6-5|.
CATDRGLKPQHF
TGTGCCACCGACAGGGGGCTGAAGCCCCAGCATTTT
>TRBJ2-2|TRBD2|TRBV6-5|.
CASSYSGGGGELFF
TGTGCCAGCAGTTACTCTGGCGGGGGAGGGGAGCTGTTTTTT
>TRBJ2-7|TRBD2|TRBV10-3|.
CAISEGLAGGPYSYEQYF
TGTGCCATCAGTGAGGGACTAGCGGGAGGGCCATACTCCTACGAGCAGTACTTC
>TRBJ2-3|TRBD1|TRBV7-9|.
CASSPGGGSDTQYF
TGTGCCAGCAGCCCAGGGGGCGGATCAGATACGCAGTATTTT
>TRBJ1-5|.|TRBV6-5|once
CASSFSGNNQPQHF
TGTGCCAGCAGTTTTTCAGGGAACAATCAGCCCCAGCATTTT
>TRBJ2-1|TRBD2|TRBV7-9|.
CASSLPAWTSGDNEQFF
TGTGCCAGCAGCTTACCAGCCTGGACTAGCGGGGACAATGAGCAGTTCTTC
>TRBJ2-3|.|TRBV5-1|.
CASSLGDNTDTQYF
TGCGCCAGCAGCTTGGGGGACAACACAGATACGCAGTATTTT
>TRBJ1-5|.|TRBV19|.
CASSFPSGNQPQHF
TGTGCCAGTAGTTTCCCGTCGGGCAATCAGCCCCAGCATTTT
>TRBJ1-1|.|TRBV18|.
CASSFPTGNTEAFF
TGTGCCAGCTCATTTCCGACAGGGAACACTGAAGCTTTCTTT
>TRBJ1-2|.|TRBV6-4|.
CASSELPGHGYTF
TGTGCCAGCAGTGAACTCCCTGGGCATGGCTACACCTTC
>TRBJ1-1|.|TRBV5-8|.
CASSSGTGKGGANTEAFF
TGTGCCAGCAGCTCGGGCACAGGGAAGGGTGGGGCGAACACTGAAGCTTTCTTT
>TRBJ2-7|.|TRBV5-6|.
CASSLPRVHEQYF
TGTGCCAGCAGCTTGCCTCGGGTACACGAGCAGTACTTC
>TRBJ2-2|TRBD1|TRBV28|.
CASSFGDSDTGELFF
TGTGCCAGCAGTTTTGGGGACAGTGACACCGGGGAGCTGTTTTTT
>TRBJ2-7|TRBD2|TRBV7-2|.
CASSLGGGRGREQYF
TGTGCCAGCAGCTTAGGGGGCGGGAGAGGACGCGAGCAGTACTTC
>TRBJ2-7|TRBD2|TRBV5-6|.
CASSLDGGRYEQYF
TGTGCCAGCAGCTTGGACGGGGGGAGGTACGAGCAGTACTTC
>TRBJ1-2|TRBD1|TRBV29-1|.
CSVEATGFNYGYTF
TGCAGCGTTGAAGCGACAGGGTTCAACTATGGCTACACCTTC
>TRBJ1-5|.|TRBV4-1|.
CASSQGRSNQPQHF
TGCGCCAGCAGCCAGGGGAGGAGCAATCAGCCCCAGCATTTT
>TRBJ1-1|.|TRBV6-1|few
CASSDPSAKGYSNTEAFF
TGTGCCAGCAGTGATCCTTCAGCGAAGGGGTACTCGAACACTGAAGCTTTCTTT
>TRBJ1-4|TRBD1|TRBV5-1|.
CASSLQGQGAGNEKLFF
TGCGCCAGCAGCTTGCAGGGACAGGGGGCAGGGAATGAAAAACTGTTTTTT
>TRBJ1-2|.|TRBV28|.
CASTGFGYGYTF
TGTGCCAGCACAGGGTTCGGCTATGGCTACACCTTC
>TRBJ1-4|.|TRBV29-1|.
CSVRPNNEKLFF
TGCAGCGTCAGGCCGAATAATGAAAAACTGTTTTTT
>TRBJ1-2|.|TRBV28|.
CASSLLRDGNYGYTF
TGTGCCAGCAGTTTGTTGCGAGACGGGAACTATGGCTACACCTTC
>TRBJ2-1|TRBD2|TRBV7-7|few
CASSPLLAENEQFF
TGTGCCAGCAGCCCCCTACTAGCGGAAAATGAGCAGTTCTTC
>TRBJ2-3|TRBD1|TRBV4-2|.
CASSQRTGSTDTQYF
TGTGCCAGCAGCCAGAGGACAGGGAGCACAGATACGCAGTATTTT
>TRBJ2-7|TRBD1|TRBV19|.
CASSPRQGRYEQYF
TGTGCCAGTAGCCCCAGACAGGGGCGCTACGAGCAGTACTTC
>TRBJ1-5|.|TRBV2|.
CASSEAPGRGVQPQHF
TGTGCCAGCAGTGAAGCCCCGGGGAGGGGGGTTCAGCCCCAGCATTTT
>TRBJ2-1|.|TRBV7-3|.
CASSSYPGNEQFF
TGTGCCAGCAGTTCCTACCCCGGGAATGAGCAGTTCTTC
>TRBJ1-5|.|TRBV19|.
CASSSGVNQPQHF
TGTGCCAGTAGTTCAGGGGTCAATCAGCCCCAGCATTTT
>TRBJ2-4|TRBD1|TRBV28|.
CASSSDREDIQYF
TGTGCCAGCAGTTCGGACAGGGAGGACATTCAGTACTTC
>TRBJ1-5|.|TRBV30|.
CAWSWKGGNQPQHF
TGTGCCTGGAGTTGGAAAGGGGGCAATCAGCCCCAGCATTTT
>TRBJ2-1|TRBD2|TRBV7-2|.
CASSSRGRGSGGRDEQFF
TGTGCCAGCAGCTCCCGGGGCCGGGGTAGCGGGGGGAGGGATGAGCAGTTCTTC